This T cell receptor beta chain was sequenced for a study of identical twins. Findings and limits, study-wide: Out-of-frame alpha sequences common to twins exhibited an excess of low generation probability. Insertion counts were lower in abundant cord blood beta clonotypes, a trend that memory repertoires did not show.

The CDR3 length is 16 residues. CDR1 is SGDLS, CDR2 YYNGEE, per germline. The V and J ends lost 4 bases and 6 bases respectively, with 21 bases between them. Template switching added a universal primer binding site, and final cDNA carried unique molecular identifiers. TCRdb analysed the 5' RACE reads with MiXCR anew, one entry per CDR3 protein. Here the sample spans under 900,000 distinct CDR3 sequences, roughly 20% being singletons. On this clonotype itself: Its antigen is unidentified.

The same sample was also used in a study of T cells expressing NK-cell markers. This second study notes: A few donors' CD3+CD56-NKG2C+ cells were dominated by the same clonotypes.

Sequenced sample: PBMCs. This receptor was identified in a woman aged 18-29 years in good health. The chain carries TRBV9 and TRBJ2-3; D not resolved. The CDR3 DNA is TGTGCCAGCAGCCCCCGACTGAGCACAGCCAGTGATACGCAGTATTTT. Protein: CASSPRLSTASDTQYF.